This section outlines one T cell receptor beta chain sequence together with its context. Its antigen is unidentified. Germline trimming cut 0 bases from V and 4 bases from J; bases unmatched to any gene: 2. The germline V gene encodes CDR1 LGHNA and CDR2 YSLEER. CDR3 length: 15 amino acids. Time point given: cycle 4 day 1 (C4D1), after 5 to 7 weeks of nivolumab. Relapse was seen in all patients after autologous stem cell transplantation, and brentuximab vedotin exposure was variable. Complete response, partial response or progressive disease were the best responses. The data stem from a study of PD-1 blockade in classical Hodgkin lymphoma. Study-level results: The authors have not defined what causes the repertoire differences, possibly disease activity or prior therapy. Lower baseline TCR diversity marked trial partial responders and progressors.

Here immunoSEQ multiplex PCR was the method, and the copy in TCRdb shows in-frame clones only, minus some. The sample consists of 35,000 to 50,000 clones, about 70% of them appearing once. The rearrangement uses TRBV4-3 and TRBJ1-3; 8 nucleotides agree with TRBD1. The source was peripheral blood mononuclear cells (PBMCs), collected before the fourth cycle of nivolumab. This TCR derives from a human donor with classical Hodgkin lymphoma. The CDR3 region is CASSQEAGGGNTIYF. For the CDR3, the DNA is TGCGCCAGCAGCCAAGAGGCAGGGGGCGGAAACACCATATATTTT.